This T cell receptor (beta chain) comes out of a study of OX40 agonist ivuxolimab in advanced cancers. Study summary: An agonistic anti-OX40 (CD134) antibody, ivuxolimab, was used to treat the patients. Intravenous ivuxolimab was administered to patients every 2 weeks at 0.01 to 10 mg/kg. Patients undergoing dose escalation presented with hepatocellular carcinoma, melanoma, renal cell or head and neck cancer. Study conclusions and caveats: Compared with CD4+, CD8+ T cells on average had more expanded clones.

Only in-frame clones appear in the TCRdb table, and some are missing; sequencing was by immunoSEQ multiplex PCR. Of 90,000 or so clones in the sample, around 90% are singletons; the top ten hold 3% to 3.5%. Turning to this clone: Its antigen remains unidentified.

V was pared by 1 base and J by 4 bases, with 2 bases of the junction left unmatched. The length of the CDR3 is 14 residues. CDR1 and CDR2 (germline): SNHLY, FYNNEI. The J gene is TRBJ1-2, the V gene TRBV2; 8 bases match TRBD1. This receptor was obtained from an adult with an advanced solid tumor such as melanoma, head and neck, liver or kidney cancer. Source: CD4+ or CD8+ T cells sorted from blood, taken in a trial of the OX40 agonist ivuxolimab. The CDR3 coding sequence is TGTGCCAGCAGTGAAGGTACAGGGGGCTATGGCTACACCTTC. This encodes CASSEGTGGYGYTF.